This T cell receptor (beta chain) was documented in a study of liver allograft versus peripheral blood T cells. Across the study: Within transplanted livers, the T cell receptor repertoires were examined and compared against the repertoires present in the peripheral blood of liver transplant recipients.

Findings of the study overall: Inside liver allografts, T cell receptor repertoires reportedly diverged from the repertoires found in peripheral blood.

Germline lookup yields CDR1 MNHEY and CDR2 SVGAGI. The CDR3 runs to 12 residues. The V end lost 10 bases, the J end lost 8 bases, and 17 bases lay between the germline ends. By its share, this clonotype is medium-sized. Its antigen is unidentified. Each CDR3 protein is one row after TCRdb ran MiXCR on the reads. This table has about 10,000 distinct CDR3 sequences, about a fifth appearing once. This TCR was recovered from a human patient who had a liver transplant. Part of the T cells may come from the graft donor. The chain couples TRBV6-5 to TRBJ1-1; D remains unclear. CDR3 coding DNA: TGTGCCACCCAATCCTTAGGATTAGAAGCTTTCTTT. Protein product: CATQSLGLEAFF.